Only a few counts were recorded for the clone carrying this T cell receptor (beta chain). 60 Vbeta and 13 Jbeta primers were used in PCR. Libraries were prepared by immunoSEQ multiplex PCR; TCRdb keeps only in-frame clonotypes and omits some of them. The data show around 78,000 clones, about 60% seen once. This entry belongs to a study of cytomegalovirus exposure and HLA in healthy donors. Germline CDR1 reads MDHEN; CDR2 reads SYDVKM. V shed 3 bases, J shed 6 bases, and the junction held 6 bases outside the gene matches. This CDR3 is built from 16 residues. The receptor comes from a man younger than 40 in good health and CMV-seropositive. The sequenced sample was PBMCs. The chain is built from TRBV28 and TRBJ2-3; 13 bases agree with TRBD2. CDR3 residues: CASSFSTSGRSDTQYF. CDR3 nucleotides: TGTGCCAGCAGTTTTTCGACTAGCGGGAGGTCGGATACGCAGTATTTT.